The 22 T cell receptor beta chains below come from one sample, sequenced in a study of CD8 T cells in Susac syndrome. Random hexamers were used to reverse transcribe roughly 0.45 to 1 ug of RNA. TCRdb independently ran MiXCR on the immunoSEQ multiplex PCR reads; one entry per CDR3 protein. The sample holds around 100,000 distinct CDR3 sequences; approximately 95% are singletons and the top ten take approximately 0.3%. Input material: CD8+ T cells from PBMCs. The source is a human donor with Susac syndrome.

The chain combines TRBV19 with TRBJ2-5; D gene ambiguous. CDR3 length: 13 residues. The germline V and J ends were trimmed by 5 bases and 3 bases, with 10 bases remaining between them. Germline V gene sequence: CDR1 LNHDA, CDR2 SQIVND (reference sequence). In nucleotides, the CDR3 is TGTGCCAGTAGTGAGCTCGCGGAAGAGACCCAGTACTTC. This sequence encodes CASSELAEETQYF. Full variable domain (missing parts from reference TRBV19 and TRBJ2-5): DGGITQSPKYLFRKEGQNVTLSCEQNLNHDAMYWYRQDPGQGLRLIYYSQIVNDFQKGDIAEGYSVSREKKESFPLTVTSAQKNPTAFYLCASSELAEETQYFGPGTRLLVL.

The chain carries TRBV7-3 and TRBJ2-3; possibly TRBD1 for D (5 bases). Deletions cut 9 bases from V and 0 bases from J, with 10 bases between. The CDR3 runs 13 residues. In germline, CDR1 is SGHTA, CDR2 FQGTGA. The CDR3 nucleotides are TGTGCCAGTCGGCAGGGAAGCACAGATACGCAGTATTTT. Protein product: CASRQGSTDTQYF.

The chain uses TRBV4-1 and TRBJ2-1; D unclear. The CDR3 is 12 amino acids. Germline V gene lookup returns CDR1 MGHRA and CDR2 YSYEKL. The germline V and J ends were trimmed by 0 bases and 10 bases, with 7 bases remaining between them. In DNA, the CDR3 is TGCGCCAGCAGCCAAGATGTTCGGGAGCAGTTCTTC. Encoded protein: CASSQDVREQFF.

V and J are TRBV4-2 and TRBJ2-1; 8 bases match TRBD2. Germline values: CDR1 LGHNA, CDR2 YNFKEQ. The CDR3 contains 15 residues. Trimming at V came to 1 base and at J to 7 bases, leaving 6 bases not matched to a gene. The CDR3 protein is CASSQVGASGNEQFF. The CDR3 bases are TGTGCCAGCAGCCAAGTCGGGGCTAGCGGGAATGAGCAGTTCTTC.

CDR3 nucleotides: TGTGCCAGCATCTGGAGACAGGGGTCGACAGATACGCAGTATTTT. It is translated as CASIWRQGSTDTQYF. The V gene is TRBV2, the J gene TRBJ2-3; 8 bases are shared with TRBD1. Germline-derived CDR1 and CDR2 are SNHLY and FYNNEI. This CDR3 is 15 amino acids long. V lost 7 bases to trimming and J lost 3 bases; unmatched junction nucleotides: 9. Filled out from reference TRBV2 and TRBJ2-3, the complete variable domain reads EPEVTQTPSHQVTQMGQEVILRCVPISNHLYFYWYRQILGQKVEFLVSFYNNEISEKSEIFDDQFSVERPDGSNFTLKIRSTKLEDSAMYFCASIWRQGSTDTQYFGPGTRLTVL.

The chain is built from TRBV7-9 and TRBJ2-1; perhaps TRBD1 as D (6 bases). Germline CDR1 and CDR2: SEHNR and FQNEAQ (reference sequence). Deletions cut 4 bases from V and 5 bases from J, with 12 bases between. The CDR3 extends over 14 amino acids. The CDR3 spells CASSSTGPHNEQFF. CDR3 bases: TGTGCCAGCAGCTCCACAGGGCCGCACAATGAGCAGTTCTTC. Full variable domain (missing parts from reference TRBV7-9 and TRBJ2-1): DTGVSQNPRHKITKRGQNVTFRCDPISEHNRLYWYRQTLGQGPEFLTYFQNEAQLEKSRLLSDRFSAERPKGSFSTLEIQRTEQGDSAMYLCASSSTGPHNEQFFGPGTRLTVL.

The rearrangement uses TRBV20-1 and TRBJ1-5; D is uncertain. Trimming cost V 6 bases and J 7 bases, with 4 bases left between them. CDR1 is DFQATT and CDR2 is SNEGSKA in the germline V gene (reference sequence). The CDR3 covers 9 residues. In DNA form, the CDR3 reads TGCAGTGCGGGACAGCCCCAGCATTTT. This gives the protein CSAGQPQHF.

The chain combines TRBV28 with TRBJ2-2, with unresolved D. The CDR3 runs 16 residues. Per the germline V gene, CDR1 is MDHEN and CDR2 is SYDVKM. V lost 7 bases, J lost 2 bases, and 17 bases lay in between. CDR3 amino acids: CASTEPRPPNTGELFF. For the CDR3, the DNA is TGTGCCAGCACCGAGCCCCGGCCCCCTAACACCGGGGAGCTGTTTTTT.

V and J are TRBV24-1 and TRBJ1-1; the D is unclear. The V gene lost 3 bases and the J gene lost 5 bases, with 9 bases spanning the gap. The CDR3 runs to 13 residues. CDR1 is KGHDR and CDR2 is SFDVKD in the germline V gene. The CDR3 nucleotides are TGTGCCACCAGTGATCGCCGGGGTACTGAAGCTTTCTTT. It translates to CATSDRRGTEAFF.

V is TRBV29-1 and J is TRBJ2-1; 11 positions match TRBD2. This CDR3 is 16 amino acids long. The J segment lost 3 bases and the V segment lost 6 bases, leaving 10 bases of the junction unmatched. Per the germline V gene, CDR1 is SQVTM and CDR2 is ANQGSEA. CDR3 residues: CSVQRLAGGLYNEQFF. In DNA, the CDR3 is TGCAGCGTCCAGAGGCTAGCGGGGGGTCTCTACAATGAGCAGTTCTTC.

The CDR3 DNA is TGTGCCAGCAGCTTGGGAGAGGTTCAGCCCCAGCATTTT. This encodes CASSLGEVQPQHF. The chain couples TRBV5-6 to TRBJ1-5; D gene unclear. CDR3 length: 13 residues. The V and J ends lost 0 bases and 6 bases respectively, with 7 bases between them. Germline CDR1 reads SGHDT; CDR2 reads YYEEEE.

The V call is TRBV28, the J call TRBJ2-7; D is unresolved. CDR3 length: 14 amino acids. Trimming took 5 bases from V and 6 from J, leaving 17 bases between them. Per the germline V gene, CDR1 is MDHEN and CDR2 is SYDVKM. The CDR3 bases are TGTGCCAGCAGTCCCCCTACAGAGTTCTCCGAGCAGTACTTC. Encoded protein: CASSPPTEFSEQYF.

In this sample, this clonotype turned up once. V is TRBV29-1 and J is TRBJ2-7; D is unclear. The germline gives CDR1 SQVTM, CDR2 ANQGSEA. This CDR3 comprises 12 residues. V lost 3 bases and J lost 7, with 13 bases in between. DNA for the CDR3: TGCAGCGTTGAGGAGTCACCGGGTGAGCAGTACTTC. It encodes CSVEESPGEQYF.

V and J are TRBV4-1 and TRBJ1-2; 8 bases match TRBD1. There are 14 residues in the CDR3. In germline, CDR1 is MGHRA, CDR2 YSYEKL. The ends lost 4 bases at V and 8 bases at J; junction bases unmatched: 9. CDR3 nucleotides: TGCGCCAGCAGCCTCCAGACAGGGGCGGGCGGCTACACCTTC. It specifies CASSLQTGAGGYTF.

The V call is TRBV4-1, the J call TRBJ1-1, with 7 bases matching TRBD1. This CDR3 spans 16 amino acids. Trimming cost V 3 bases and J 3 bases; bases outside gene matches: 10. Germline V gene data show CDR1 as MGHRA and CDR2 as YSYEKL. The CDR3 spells CASSHEKVTGDTEAFF. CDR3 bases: TGCGCCAGCAGCCACGAAAAAGTTACAGGGGACACTGAAGCTTTCTTT.

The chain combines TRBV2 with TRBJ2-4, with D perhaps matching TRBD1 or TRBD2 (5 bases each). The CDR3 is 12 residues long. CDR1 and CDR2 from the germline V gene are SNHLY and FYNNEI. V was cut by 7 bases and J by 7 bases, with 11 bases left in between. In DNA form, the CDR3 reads TGTGCCAGCAAGGGACGAGCGAACATTCAGTACTTC. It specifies CASKGRANIQYF.

CDR3 in amino acids: CSARGGQSYGYTF. CDR3 DNA: TGCAGTGCTAGAGGCGGCCAAAGCTATGGCTACACCTTC. This chain uses TRBV20-1 with TRBJ1-2; D not resolved. This CDR3 spans 13 amino acids. Germline V gene lookup returns CDR1 DFQATT and CDR2 SNEGSKA (reference sequence). V lost 1 base and J lost 4, with 10 bases in between.

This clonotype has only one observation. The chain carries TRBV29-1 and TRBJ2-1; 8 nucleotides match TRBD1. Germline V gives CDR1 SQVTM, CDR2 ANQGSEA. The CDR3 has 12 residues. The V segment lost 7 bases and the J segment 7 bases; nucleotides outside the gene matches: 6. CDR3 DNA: TGCAGCGCCATGGACAGGGATAATGAGCAGTTCTTC. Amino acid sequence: CSAMDRDNEQFF.

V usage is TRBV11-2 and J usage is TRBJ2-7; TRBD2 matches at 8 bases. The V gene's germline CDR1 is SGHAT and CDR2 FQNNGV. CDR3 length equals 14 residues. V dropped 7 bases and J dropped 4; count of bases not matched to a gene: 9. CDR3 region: CASTQSGGGYEQYF. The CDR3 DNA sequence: TGTGCCAGCACACAATCCGGGGGGGGTTACGAGCAGTACTTC.

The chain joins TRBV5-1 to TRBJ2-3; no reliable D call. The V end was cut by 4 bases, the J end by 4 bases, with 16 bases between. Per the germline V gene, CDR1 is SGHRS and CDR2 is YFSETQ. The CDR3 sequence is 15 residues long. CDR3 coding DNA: TGCGCCAGCAGCGAGACTTTGAGTGGCCCAGATACGCAGTATTTT. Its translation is CASSETLSGPDTQYF. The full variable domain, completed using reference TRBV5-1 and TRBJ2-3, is KAGVTQTPRYLIKTRGQQVTLSCSPISGHRSVSWYQQTPGQGLQFLFEYFSETQRNKGNFPGRFSGRQFSNSRSEMNVSTLELGDSALYLCASSETLSGPDTQYFGPGTRLTVL.

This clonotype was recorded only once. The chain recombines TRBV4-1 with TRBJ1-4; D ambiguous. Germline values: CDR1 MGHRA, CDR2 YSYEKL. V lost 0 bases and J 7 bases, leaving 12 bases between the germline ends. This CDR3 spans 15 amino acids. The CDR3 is CASSQDTVKGEKLFF. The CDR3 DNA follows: TGCGCCAGCAGCCAAGATACAGTTAAGGGTGAAAAACTGTTTTTT.

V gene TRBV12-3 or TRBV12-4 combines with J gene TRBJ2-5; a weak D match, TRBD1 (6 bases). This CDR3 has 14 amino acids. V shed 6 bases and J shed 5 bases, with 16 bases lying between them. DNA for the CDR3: TGTGCCAGCAGCCTACAGGGTCTGGCGGAGACCCAGTACTTC. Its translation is CASSLQGLAETQYF.